This record looks at one T cell receptor beta chain sequence and its context. What it binds is not known. Germline V gene lookup returns CDR1 MNHEY and CDR2 SVGEGT. This CDR3 contains 13 residues. The ends lost 6 bases at V and 5 bases at J; junction bases unmatched: 4. The data belong to a study of T cell repertoires in cytomegalovirus infection. Study summary: The authors relied on CMV epitopes, both recently identified HLA-C-restricted and well-studied HLA-B-restricted.

One entry per CDR3 protein results from TCRdb running MiXCR on the reads. The sample yields around 69,000 distinct CDR3 sequences, approximately 22% seen once. Sequencing was performed on CD8+ T cells from cultured PBMCs, taken from culture after CMV antigen stimulation. The TCR comes from a human donor in good health (CMV status not recorded). Some clones in this sample may be carry-over from other donors' samples. This chain connects TRBV6-2 or TRBV6-3 to TRBJ2-1, with TRBD1 matching 7 bases. The CDR3 loop is CASSSGTDNEQFF. The CDR3 region has the DNA TGTGCCAGCAGCTCCGGGACAGACAATGAGCAGTTCTTC.